This is a list of T cell receptor beta chains from one sample in a study of blood T cell repertoires in COVID-19. Using immunoSEQ multiplex PCR, the repertoire was profiled, and TCRdb retains in-frame clones only, with some absent. The table lists fewer than 350,000 clones, about 90% of them singletons, with 1% in the top ten. The sequenced sample consisted of PBMCs or T cells enriched from blood (not recorded which). All receptors come from a woman younger than 45 who had been exposed to COVID-19. Both conserved end residues are part of each CDR3. A D gene is named only where the DNA matches it firmly. Clone size, where shown, is once, few, many, or a class for clones that have expanded.

J,V,D,size,CDR3,DNA
TRBJ2-7,TRBV6-6,.,.,CASSLGTNLNF,TGTGCCAGCAGCCTCGGGACAAACTTGAACTTC
TRBJ1-5,TRBV28,TRBD1,once,CASGTGSAKSNQPQHF,TGTGCCAGCGGGACAGGGAGCGCGAAGAGCAATCAGCCCCAGCATTTT
TRBJ2-4,TRBV11-2,.,.,CASSPRALAKNIQYF,TGTGCCAGCAGCCCCAGGGCCCTAGCCAAAAACATTCAGTACTTC
TRBJ2-2,TRBV5-1,.,once,CASSLRGIPLANTGELFF,TGCGCCAGCAGCTTAAGAGGTATCCCTCTGGCGAACACCGGGGAGCTGTTTTTT
TRBJ2-3,TRBV2,TRBD2,.,CASRVLAGPALLTDTQYF,TGTGCCAGCAGGGTACTAGCGGGACCCGCTCTACTCACAGATACGCAGTATTTT
TRBJ1-2,TRBV3-1/TRBV3-2,.,.,CASSQVGGAGGNYGYTF,TGTGCCAGCAGCCAAGTGGGCGGGGCGGGCGGCAACTATGGCTACACCTTC
TRBJ1-6,TRBV7-2,.,.,CASSLAGGSSPLHF,TGTGCCAGCAGCTTAGCAGGAGGGTCGTCACCCCTCCACTTT
TRBJ1-2,TRBV24-1,TRBD1,once,CATSAPGQGLNGYTF,TGTGCCACCAGTGCCCCGGGACAGGGTTTGAATGGCTACACCTTC
TRBJ1-2,TRBV29-1,.,.,CSVDRANYGYTF,TGCAGCGTTGATAGAGCTAACTATGGCTACACCTTC
TRBJ1-2,TRBV18,.,few,CASSPSGQEGGYTF,TGTGCCAGCTCACCAAGCGGGCAGGAGGGAGGCTACACCTTC